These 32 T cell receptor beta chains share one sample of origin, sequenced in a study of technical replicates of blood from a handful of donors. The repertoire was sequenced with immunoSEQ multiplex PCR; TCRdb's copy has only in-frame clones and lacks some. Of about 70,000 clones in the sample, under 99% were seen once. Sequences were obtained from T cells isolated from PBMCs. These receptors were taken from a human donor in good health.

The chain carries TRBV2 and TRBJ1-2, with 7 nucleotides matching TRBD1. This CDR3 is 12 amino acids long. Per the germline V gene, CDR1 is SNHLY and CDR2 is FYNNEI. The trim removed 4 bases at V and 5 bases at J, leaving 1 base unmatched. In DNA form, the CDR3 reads TGTGCCAGCAGTGCAGGGGGATATGGCTACACCTTC. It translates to CASSAGGYGYTF.

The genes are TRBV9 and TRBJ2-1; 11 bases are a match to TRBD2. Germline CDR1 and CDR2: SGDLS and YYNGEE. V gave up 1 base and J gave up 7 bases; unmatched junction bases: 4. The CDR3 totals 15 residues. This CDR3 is CASSVIAGGVNEQFF. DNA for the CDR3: TGTGCCAGCAGCGTAATAGCGGGAGGGGTTAATGAGCAGTTCTTC.

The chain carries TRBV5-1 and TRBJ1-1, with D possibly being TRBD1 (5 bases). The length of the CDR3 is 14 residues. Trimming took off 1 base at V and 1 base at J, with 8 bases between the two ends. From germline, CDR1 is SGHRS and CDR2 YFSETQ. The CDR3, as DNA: TGCGCCAGCAGCTTGTCGGGGGGGAACACTGAAGCTTTCTTT. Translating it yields CASSLSGGNTEAFF. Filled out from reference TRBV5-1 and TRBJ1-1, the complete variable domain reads KAGVTQTPRYLIKTRGQQVTLSCSPISGHRSVSWYQQTPGQGLQFLFEYFSETQRNKGNFPGRFSGRQFSNSRSEMNVSTLELGDSALYLCASSLSGGNTEAFFGQGTRLTVV.

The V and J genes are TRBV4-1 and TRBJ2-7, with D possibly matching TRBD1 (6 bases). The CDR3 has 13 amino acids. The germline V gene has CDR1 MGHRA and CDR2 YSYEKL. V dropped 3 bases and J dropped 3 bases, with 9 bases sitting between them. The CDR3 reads CASSHTGYYEQYF. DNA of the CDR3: TGCGCCAGCAGCCATACAGGGTACTACGAGCAGTACTTC.

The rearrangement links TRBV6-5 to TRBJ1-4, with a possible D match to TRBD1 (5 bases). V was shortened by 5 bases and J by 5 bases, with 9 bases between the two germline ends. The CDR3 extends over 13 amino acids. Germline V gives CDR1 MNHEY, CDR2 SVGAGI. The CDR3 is CASSLTVNEKLFF. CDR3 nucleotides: TGTGCCAGCAGTCTGACAGTGAATGAAAAACTGTTTTTT.

CDR3 in amino acids: CASSVQTSGADTQYF. CDR3 nucleotides: TGTGCCAGCAGCGTGCAGACTAGTGGTGCAGATACGCAGTATTTT. The chain has TRBV9 and TRBJ2-3; D might be TRBD2 (6 bases). Trimming took off 2 bases at V and 4 bases at J, with 14 bases between the two ends. The germline gives CDR1 SGDLS, CDR2 YYNGEE. This CDR3 region has 15 residues.

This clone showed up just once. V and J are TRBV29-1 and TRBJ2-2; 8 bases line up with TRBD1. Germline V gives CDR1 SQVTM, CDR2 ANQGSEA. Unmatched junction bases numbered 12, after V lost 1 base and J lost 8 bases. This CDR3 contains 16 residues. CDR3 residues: CSVEVRATGEDGELFF. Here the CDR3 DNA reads TGCAGCGTTGAAGTACGGGCGACAGGGGAGGATGGGGAGCTGTTTTTT.

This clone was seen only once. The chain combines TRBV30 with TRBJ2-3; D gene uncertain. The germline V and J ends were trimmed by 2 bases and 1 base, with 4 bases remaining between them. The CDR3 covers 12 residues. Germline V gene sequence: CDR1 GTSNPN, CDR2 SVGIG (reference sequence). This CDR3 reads CAWSRGTDTQYF. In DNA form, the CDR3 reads TGTGCCTGGAGTCGAGGCACAGATACGCAGTATTTT.

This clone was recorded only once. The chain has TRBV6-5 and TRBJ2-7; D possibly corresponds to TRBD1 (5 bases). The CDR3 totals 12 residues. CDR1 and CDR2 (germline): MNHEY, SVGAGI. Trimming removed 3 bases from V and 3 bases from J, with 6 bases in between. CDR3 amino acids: CASSYDSYEQYF. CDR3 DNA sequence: TGTGCCAGCAGTTATGACAGCTACGAGCAGTACTTC.

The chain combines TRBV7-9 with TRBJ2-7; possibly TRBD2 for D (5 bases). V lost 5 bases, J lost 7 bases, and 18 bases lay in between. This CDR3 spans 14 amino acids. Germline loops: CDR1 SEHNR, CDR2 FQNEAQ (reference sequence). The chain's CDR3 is CASSANLLDWEQYF. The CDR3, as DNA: TGTGCCAGCAGCGCGAATCTACTAGATTGGGAGCAGTACTTC.

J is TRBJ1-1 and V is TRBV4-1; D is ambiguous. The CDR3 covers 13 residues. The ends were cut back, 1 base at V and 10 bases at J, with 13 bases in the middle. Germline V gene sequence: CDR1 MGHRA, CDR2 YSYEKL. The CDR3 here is CASSQVVGEVAFF. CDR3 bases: TGCGCCAGCAGCCAAGTAGTGGGAGAAGTAGCTTTCTTT.

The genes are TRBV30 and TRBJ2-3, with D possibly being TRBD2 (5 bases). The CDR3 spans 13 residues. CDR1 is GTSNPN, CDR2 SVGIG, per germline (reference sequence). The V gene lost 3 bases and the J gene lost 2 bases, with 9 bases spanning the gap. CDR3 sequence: CAWSRGNTDTQYF. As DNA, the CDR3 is TGTGCCTGGAGCCGGGGAAACACAGATACGCAGTATTTT. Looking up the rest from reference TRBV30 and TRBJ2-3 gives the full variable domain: SQTIHQWPATLVQPVGSPLSLECTVEGTSNPNLYWYRQAAGRGLQLLFYSVGIGQISSEVPQNLSASRPQDRQFILSSKKLLLSDSGFYLCAWSRGNTDTQYFGPGTRLTVL.

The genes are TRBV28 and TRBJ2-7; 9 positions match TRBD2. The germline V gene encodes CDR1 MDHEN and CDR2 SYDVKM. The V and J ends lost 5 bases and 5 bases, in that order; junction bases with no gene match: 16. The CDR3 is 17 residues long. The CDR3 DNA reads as TGTGCCAGCAGTCCCCCCTTTAGCGGGAGTAAGCAGGACGAGCAGTACTTC. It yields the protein CASSPPFSGSKQDEQYF.

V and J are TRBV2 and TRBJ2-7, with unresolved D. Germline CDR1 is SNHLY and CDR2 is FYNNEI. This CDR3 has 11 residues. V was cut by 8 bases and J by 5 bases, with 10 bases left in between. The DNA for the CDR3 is TGTGCCAGCTCCAAGCTAGACGAGCAGTACTTC. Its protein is CASSKLDEQYF.

The CDR3 region is CASSVDAGSVLFGYTF. DNA of the CDR3: TGTGCCAGCAGCGTAGATGCGGGTTCAGTCCTCTTTGGCTACACCTTC. This chain links TRBV9 with TRBJ1-2; D call uncertain. Germline V lookup: CDR1 SGDLS, CDR2 YYNGEE. V was pared by 0 bases and J by 7 bases, with 19 bases between. The CDR3 covers 16 residues.

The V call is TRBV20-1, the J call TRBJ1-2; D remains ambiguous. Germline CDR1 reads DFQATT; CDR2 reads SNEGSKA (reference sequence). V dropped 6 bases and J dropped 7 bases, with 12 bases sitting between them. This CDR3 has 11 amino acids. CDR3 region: CSAYFQAGYTF. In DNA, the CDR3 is TGCAGTGCGTATTTTCAGGCTGGCTACACCTTC.

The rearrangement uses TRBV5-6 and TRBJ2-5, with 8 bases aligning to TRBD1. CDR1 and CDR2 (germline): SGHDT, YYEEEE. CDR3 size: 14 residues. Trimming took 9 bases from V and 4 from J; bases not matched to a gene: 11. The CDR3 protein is CATSSTGGRETQYF. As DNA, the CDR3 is TGTGCCACCTCCTCTACAGGGGGGAGAGAGACCCAGTACTTC.

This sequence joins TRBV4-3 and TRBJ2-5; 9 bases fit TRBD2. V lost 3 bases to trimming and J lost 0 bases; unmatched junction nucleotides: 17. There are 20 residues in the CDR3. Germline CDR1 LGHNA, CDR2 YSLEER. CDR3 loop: CASSQVGGPLAGMYQETQYF. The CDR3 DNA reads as TGCGCCAGCAGCCAGGTTGGGGGGCCTCTAGCGGGGATGTACCAAGAGACCCAGTACTTC.

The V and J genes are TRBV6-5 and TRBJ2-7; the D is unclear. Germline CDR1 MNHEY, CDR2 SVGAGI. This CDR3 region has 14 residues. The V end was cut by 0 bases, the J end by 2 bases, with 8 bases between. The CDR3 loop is CASSYSVAPYEQYF. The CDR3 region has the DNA TGTGCCAGCAGTTACTCGGTAGCCCCCTACGAGCAGTACTTC.

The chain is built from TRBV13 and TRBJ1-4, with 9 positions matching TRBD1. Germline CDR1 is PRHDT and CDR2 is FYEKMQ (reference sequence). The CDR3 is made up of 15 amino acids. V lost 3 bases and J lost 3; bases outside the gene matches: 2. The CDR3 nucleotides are TGTGCCAGCAGCTTTGGGACAGGGTCTAATGAAAAACTGTTTTTT. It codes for CASSFGTGSNEKLFF.

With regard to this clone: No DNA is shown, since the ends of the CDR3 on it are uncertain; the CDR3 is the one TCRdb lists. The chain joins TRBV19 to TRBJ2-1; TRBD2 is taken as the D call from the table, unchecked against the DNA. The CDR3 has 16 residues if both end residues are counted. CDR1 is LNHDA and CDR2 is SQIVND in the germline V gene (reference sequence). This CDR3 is CASSILAEPGGNEQFF.

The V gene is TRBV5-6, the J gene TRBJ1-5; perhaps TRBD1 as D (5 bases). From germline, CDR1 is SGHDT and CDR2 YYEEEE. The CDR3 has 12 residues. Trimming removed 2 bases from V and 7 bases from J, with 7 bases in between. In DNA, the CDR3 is TGTGCCAGCAGCTTTGCAGGGCAGCCCCAGCATTTT. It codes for CASSFAGQPQHF.

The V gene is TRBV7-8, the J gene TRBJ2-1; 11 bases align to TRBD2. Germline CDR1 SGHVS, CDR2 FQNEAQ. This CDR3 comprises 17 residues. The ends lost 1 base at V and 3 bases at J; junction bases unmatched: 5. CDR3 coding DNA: TGTGCCAGCAGCTTAGGGTCCGGGACTAGCGGCTACAATGAGCAGTTCTTC. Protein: CASSLGSGTSGYNEQFF. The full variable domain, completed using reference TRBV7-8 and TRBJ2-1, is GAGVSQSPRYKVAKRGQDVALRCDPISGHVSLFWYQQALGQGPEFLTYFQNEAQLDKSGLPSDRFFAERPEGSVSTLKIQRTQQEDSAVYLCASSLGSGTSGYNEQFFGPGTRLTVL.

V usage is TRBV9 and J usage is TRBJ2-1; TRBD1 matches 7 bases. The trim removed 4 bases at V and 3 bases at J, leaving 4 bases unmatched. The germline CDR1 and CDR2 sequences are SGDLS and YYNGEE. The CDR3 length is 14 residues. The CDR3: CASSKGDSYNEQFF. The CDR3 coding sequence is TGTGCCAGCAGCAAAGGGGACAGCTACAATGAGCAGTTCTTC.

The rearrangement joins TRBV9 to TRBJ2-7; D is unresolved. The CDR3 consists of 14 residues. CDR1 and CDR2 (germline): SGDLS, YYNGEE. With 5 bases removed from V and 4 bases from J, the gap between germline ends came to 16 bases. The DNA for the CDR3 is TGTGCCAGCAGTAACGTAGGTCCGGGTTACGAGCAGTACTTC. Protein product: CASSNVGPGYEQYF.

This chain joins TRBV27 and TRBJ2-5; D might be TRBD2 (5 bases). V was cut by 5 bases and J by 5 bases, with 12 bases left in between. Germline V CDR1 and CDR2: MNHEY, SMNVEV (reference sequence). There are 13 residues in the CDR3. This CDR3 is CASSPLLGETQYF. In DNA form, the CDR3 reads TGTGCCAGCAGTCCGCTACTAGGCGAGACCCAGTACTTC.

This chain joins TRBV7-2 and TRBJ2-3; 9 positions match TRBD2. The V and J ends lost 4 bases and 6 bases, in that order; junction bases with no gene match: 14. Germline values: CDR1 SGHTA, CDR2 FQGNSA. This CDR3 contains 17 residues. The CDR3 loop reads CASSSSQGAGGRDTQYF. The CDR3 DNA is TGTGCCAGCAGCTCCTCCCAGGGTGCGGGAGGGCGGGATACGCAGTATTTT. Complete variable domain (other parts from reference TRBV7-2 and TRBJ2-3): GAGVSQSPSNKVTEKGKDVELRCDPISGHTALYWYRQSLGQGLEFLIYFQGNSAPDKSGLPSDRFSAERTGGSVSTLTIQRTQQEDSAVYLCASSSSQGAGGRDTQYFGPGTRLTVL.

CDR3 sequence (DNA): TGCGCCAGCAGCTTGGACGTAGAGCGGGAGTTATTCGAGCAGTACTTC. Translating it yields CASSLDVERELFEQYF. The chain links TRBV5-1 to TRBJ2-7; TRBD2 matches at 8 bases. The germline gives CDR1 SGHRS, CDR2 YFSETQ. The CDR3 contains 16 residues. After removal of 0 bases from V and 6 bases from J, the junction contained 11 bases not matched to a gene.

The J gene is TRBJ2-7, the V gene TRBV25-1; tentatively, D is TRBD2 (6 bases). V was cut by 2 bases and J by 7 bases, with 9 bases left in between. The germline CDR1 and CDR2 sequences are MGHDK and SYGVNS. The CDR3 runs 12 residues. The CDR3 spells CASSEVGGEQYF. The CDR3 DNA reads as TGTGCCAGCAGTGAAGTCGGGGGAGAGCAGTACTTC.

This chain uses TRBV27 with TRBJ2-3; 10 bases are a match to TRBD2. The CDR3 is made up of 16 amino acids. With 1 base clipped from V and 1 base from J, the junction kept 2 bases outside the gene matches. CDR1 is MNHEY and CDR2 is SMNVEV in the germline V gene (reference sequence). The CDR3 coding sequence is TGTGCCAGCAGTTTATGGGGGACTAGCGGCACAGATACGCAGTATTTT. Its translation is CASSLWGTSGTDTQYF.

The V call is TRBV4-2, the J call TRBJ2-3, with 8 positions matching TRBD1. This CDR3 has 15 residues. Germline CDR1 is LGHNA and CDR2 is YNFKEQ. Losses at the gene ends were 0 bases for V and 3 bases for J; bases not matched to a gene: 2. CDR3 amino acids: CASSQERQGTDTQYF. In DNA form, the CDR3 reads TGTGCCAGCAGCCAAGAAAGACAGGGGACAGATACGCAGTATTTT.

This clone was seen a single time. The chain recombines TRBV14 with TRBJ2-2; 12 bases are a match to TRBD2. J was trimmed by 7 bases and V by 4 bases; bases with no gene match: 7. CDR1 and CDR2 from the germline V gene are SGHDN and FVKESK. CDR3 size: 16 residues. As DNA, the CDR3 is TGTGCCAGCAGCCCTAGACTAGCGGGAGAAGGCGGGGAGCTGTTTTTT. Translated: CASSPRLAGEGGELFF. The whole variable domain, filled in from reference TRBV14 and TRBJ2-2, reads EAGVTQFPSHSVIEKGQTVTLRCDPISGHDNLYWYRRVMGKEIKFLLHFVKESKQDESGMPNNRFLAERTGGTYSTLKVQPAELEDSGVYFCASSPRLAGEGGELFFGEGSRLTVL.